This T cell receptor beta chain appears in the sequencing data of a study of cytomegalovirus exposure and HLA in healthy donors. The PCR was carried out with 60 Vbeta primers and 13 Jbeta primers. The method was immunoSEQ multiplex PCR; TCRdb's version includes in-frame clones alone and lacks a portion of them. Of 150,000 to 200,000 clones listed, approximately 88% are singletons. Trimming took 3 bases from V and 1 from J; bases not matched to a gene: 4. Germline V lookup: CDR1 GTSNPN, CDR2 SVGIG (reference sequence). The CDR3 consists of 14 residues. Study results and limitations: The majority of TCR sequences were rare, yet some public TCRs appeared in many donors. Later analysis suggested most CMV-associated TCR beta chains were HLA-restricted. Segments of the TCR beta V type were, in most cases, productive about 90% or about 30% of the time in an earlier analysis. TRBV6-2, TRBV6-3 and some other V segments were excluded as indistinguishable.

Concerning this clone: The antigen is undetermined.

Specimen: PBMCs. The receptor was isolated from a boy aged 2-9 years in good health and CMV-seronegative. The genes are TRBV30 and TRBJ2-5; TRBD1 agrees at 8 bases. CDR3 nucleotide sequence: TGTGCCTGGAGGCTGGGACAGGTCCAAGAGACCCAGTACTTC. Translated, it gives CAWRLGQVQETQYF.